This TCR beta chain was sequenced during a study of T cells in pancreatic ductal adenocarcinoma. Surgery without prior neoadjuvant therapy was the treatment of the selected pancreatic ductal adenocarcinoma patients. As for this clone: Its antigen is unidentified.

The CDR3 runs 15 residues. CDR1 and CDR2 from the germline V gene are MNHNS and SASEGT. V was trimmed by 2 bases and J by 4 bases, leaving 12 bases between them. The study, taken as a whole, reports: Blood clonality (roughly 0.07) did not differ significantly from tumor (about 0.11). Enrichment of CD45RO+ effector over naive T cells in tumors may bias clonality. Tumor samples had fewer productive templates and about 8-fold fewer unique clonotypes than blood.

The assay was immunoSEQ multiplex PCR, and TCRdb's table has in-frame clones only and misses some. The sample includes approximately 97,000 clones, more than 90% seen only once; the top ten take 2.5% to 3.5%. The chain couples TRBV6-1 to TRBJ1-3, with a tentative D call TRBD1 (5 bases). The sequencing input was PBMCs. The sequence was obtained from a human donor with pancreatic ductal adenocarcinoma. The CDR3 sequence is CASSELGRTGNTIYF. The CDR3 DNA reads TGTGCCAGCAGTGAACTGGGAAGGACAGGAAACACCATATATTTT.